A single sample gave rise to the 8 T cell receptor beta chains below, sequenced in a study of beta chain features in type 1 diabetes (dated by TCRdb to 2017 to 2018). The library came from the immunoSEQ multiplex PCR assay. All of the isolated RNA was reverse transcribed with the High Capacity cDNA Reverse Transcription Kit, so expressed TCRB transcripts were sequenced. Drawn from immuneACCESS, this table holds only the in-frame rearrangements with V and J called that TCRdb kept. Clones are partly lost; checked studies trace under half to an unresolved V gene and leave the rest unexplained. The sample contains under 300,000 clones, around 26% of them found a single time. The leading ten clones occupy 4% of the sample. Sequenced material: central memory CD4+ T cells from blood. These receptors were taken from a man under 40 in good health.

The sample holds a few counts of this clone. This sequence joins TRBV18 and TRBJ1-4; D gene uncertain. The CDR3 runs to 15 residues. Germline-derived CDR1 and CDR2 are KGHSH and LQKENI. The ends were cut back, 2 bases at V and 8 bases at J, with 15 bases in the middle. CDR3 sequence: CASSPLISAEEKLFF. DNA for the CDR3: TGTGCCAGCTCACCATTAATAAGTGCCGAGGAAAAACTGTTTTTT.

This clone came up once. CDR3 bases: TGTGCCAGCAGCTTGGTCGCGACAGGGTCCTACGAGCAGTACTTC. This sequence encodes CASSLVATGSYEQYF. The chain combines TRBV5-4 with TRBJ2-7; the match to TRBD1 covers 7 bases. The V and J ends lost 0 bases and 1 base, in that order; junction bases with no gene match: 4. The CDR3 covers 15 residues. The germline V gene encodes CDR1 SGHNT and CDR2 YYREEE (reference sequence).

CDR3 residues: CASSVARTSGRGNEQFF. In nucleotides, the CDR3 is TGTGCCAGCAGCGTAGCTAGAACTAGCGGGAGGGGAAATGAGCAGTTCTTC. The V call is TRBV9, the J call TRBJ2-1; 13 nucleotides align to TRBD2. The germline V gene encodes CDR1 SGDLS and CDR2 YYNGEE. Unmatched junction bases numbered 7, after V lost 0 bases and J lost 7 bases. The CDR3 runs 17 residues. The full variable domain, in which reference TRBV9 and TRBJ2-1 provide the parts outside the CDR3, is DSGVTQTPKHLITATGQRVTLRCSPRSGDLSVYWYQQSLDQGLQFLIQYYNGEERAKGNILERFSAQQFPDLHSELNLSSLELGDSALYFCASSVARTSGRGNEQFFGPGTRLTVL.

V usage is TRBV30 and J usage is TRBJ2-1; perhaps TRBD2 as D (6 bases). The V and J ends lost 4 bases and 3 bases respectively, with 10 bases between them. The CDR3 runs to 13 residues. From germline, CDR1 is GTSNPN and CDR2 SVGIG (reference sequence). Written as DNA, the CDR3 is TGTGCCTGGACCCACGGGGGCTACAATGAGCAGTTCTTC. Translation gives CAWTHGGYNEQFF.

The rearrangement joins TRBV28 to TRBJ2-1; perhaps TRBD2 as D (6 bases). The CDR3 spans 12 residues. V shed 4 bases and J shed 13 bases, with 14 bases lying between them. Germline V gene lookup returns CDR1 MDHEN and CDR2 SYDVKM. In nucleotides, the CDR3 is TGTGCCAGCAGTTCGGGTAGCGGAAGCCAGTTCTTC. This translates into CASSSGSGSQFF.

This rearrangement joins TRBV5-6 to TRBJ2-5; TRBD1 matches at 7 bases. Germline V gene lookup returns CDR1 SGHDT and CDR2 YYEEEE. Germline trimming cut 4 bases from V and 3 bases from J; bases unmatched to any gene: 12. The CDR3 has 16 residues. CDR3 protein: CASSLAGGAEKETQYF. In nucleotides, the CDR3 is TGTGCCAGCAGCCTGGCAGGGGGAGCGGAAAAAGAGACCCAGTACTTC.

A few counts support this clone. The chain employs TRBV13 and TRBJ2-7, with no clear D. The CDR3 loop spans 12 amino acids. V dropped 5 bases and J dropped 8 bases, with 13 bases sitting between them. CDR1 PRHDT and CDR2 FYEKMQ come from the germline V gene (reference sequence). The CDR3 bases are TGTGCCAGCAGCCCGAGAGGATTTCAGCAGTACTTC. This translates into CASSPRGFQQYF.

This chain links TRBV15 with TRBJ2-3; D is uncertain. The V and J ends lost 1 base and 0 bases respectively, with 8 bases between them. Per germline, CDR1 LNHNV and CDR2 YYDKDF (reference sequence). The CDR3 totals 15 residues. For the CDR3, the DNA is TGTGCCACCAGCAGAGGACTGGATAGCACAGATACGCAGTATTTT. Translated: CATSRGLDSTDTQYF.